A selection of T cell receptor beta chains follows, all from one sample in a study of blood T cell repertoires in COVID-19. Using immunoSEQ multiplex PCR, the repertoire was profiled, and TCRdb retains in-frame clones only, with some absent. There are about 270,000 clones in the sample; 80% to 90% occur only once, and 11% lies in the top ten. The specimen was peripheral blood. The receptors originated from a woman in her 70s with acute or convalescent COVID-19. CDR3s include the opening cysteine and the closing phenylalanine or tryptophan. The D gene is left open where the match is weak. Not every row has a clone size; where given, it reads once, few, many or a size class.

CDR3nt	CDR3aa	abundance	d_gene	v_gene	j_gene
TGTGCCAGCAGCTCGCTAGCGGGGGCGCGCAATGAGCAGTTCTTC	CASSSLAGARNEQFF	.	TRBD2	TRBV7-3	TRBJ2-1
TGCGCCAGCAGCCAAGCCCGGGGTGGTGAAAAACTGTTTTTT	CASSQARGGEKLFF	.	.	TRBV4-1	TRBJ1-4
TGTGCCAGCAGTGAATACAGCTCTGGAAACACCATATATTTT	CASSEYSSGNTIYF	few	.	TRBV6-1	TRBJ1-3
TGCGCCAGCAAGCTATACTCCTACAATGAGCAGTTCTTC	CASKLYSYNEQFF	few	.	TRBV5-1	TRBJ2-1
TGCGCCAGCAGCTTGGGTGGGGAGAGGGAAGCTTTCTTT	CASSLGGEREAFF	few	.	TRBV5-1	TRBJ1-1
TGCAGCGTTGAAGATCTTAAACGGGGTTCGGATACGCAGTATTTT	CSVEDLKRGSDTQYF	.	.	TRBV29-1	TRBJ2-3
TGTGCCTCCAGCTCCTATAATTCACCCCTCCACTTT	CASSSYNSPLHF	.	.	TRBV10-3	TRBJ1-6
TGTGCCAGCAGGCCCCAGGGGATAGCTATCCTGTCTGGGGCCAACGTCCTGACTTTC	CASRPQGIAILSGANVLTF	.	.	TRBV21-1	TRBJ2-6
TGCGCCAGCAGCCAAGTTCTGAGCTCTGGGGCCAACGTCCTGACTTTC	CASSQVLSSGANVLTF	.	.	TRBV4-1	TRBJ2-6
TGTGCCAGCAGTGCTCTTTCCACGACAGCTAACACCGGGGAGCTGTTTTTT	CASSALSTTANTGELFF	.	.	TRBV6-1	TRBJ2-2
TGTGCCAGCAGCTTGACCGGGACAGGGGTCCACGAGCAGTACTTC	CASSLTGTGVHEQYF	.	TRBD1	TRBV5-8	TRBJ2-7
TGTGCCAGCAGCTTAAGGGCTCGACAGAATAGCAATCAGCCCCAGCATTTT	CASSLRARQNSNQPQHF	.	.	TRBV7-8	TRBJ1-5
TGTGCCAGTAGCTCCGGGACAGGGCAGGGCTATGGCTACACCTTC	CASSSGTGQGYGYTF	.	TRBD1	TRBV19	TRBJ1-2
TGTGCCAGCAGCATCATTAGTAATGAAAAACTGTTTTTT	CASSIISNEKLFF	.	.	TRBV3-1/TRBV3-2	TRBJ1-4
TGTGCCAGCTCCGGGAAAACTTATCAGCCCCAGCATTTT	CASSGKTYQPQHF	few	.	TRBV6-6	TRBJ1-5
TGTGCCAGCTTACAGGACAGAATTCTTAACTATGGCTACACCTTC	CASLQDRILNYGYTF	once	.	TRBV2	TRBJ1-2
TGTGCCAGCAGCTTAGTGCGGGAGACCCAGTACTTC	CASSLVRETQYF	.	.	TRBV7-8	TRBJ2-5
TGTGCCAGCAGCTCCCCTAGAAGGGACAGGGAGTTACCTGGAAACACCATATATTTT	CASSSPRRDRELPGNTIYF	.	TRBD1	TRBV7-9	TRBJ1-3
TGCGCCAGCAGCTTGACAGGGGCCCGCGAGCAGTACTTC	CASSLTGAREQYF	.	TRBD1	TRBV5-1	TRBJ2-7
TGTGCCAGCAGCTTATTAGGGGGTTTAGCGGCCAAAAACATTCAGTACTTC	CASSLLGGLAAKNIQYF	.	.	TRBV5-6	TRBJ2-4
TGTGCCAGCAGCCCAGGGCGGGGCAAGGGACAAGAGACCCAGTACTTC	CASSPGRGKGQETQYF	.	.	TRBV9	TRBJ2-5
TGTGCCAGCAGCCCGGGACAGGGCTTGGGCAATCAGCCCCAGCATTTT	CASSPGQGLGNQPQHF	.	.	TRBV12-1	TRBJ1-5
TGTGCCAGCAGTTACTCAGCGAACACTGAAGCTTTCTTT	CASSYSANTEAFF	.	.	TRBV6-2/TRBV6-3	TRBJ1-1
TGTGCCAGCAGCCGCGACAGGAACACTGAAGCTTTCTTT	CASSRDRNTEAFF	few	.	TRBV11-2	TRBJ1-1
TGTGCCACCGGGGGGAATCGGGATCAGCCCCAGCATTTT	CATGGNRDQPQHF	few	.	TRBV15	TRBJ1-5
TGTGCCAGCAGCCCAGGTTGGTCTAACTATGGCTACACCTTC	CASSPGWSNYGYTF	.	.	TRBV28	TRBJ1-2
TGTGCCAGCAGCGCGGATAGCGGAGGGGAAGAGACCCAGTACTTC	CASSADSGGEETQYF	.	.	TRBV5-6	TRBJ2-5
TGCGCCAGCAGCTTGGACAGGGGGAACTATGGCTACACCTTC	CASSLDRGNYGYTF	.	TRBD1	TRBV5-1	TRBJ1-2
TGTGCCAGCAGGCCACAACAGGGGGAAAGAGGCGAGCAGTACTTC	CASRPQQGERGEQYF	.	TRBD1	TRBV6-5	TRBJ2-7
TGTGCCAGCAGCCAGCAGACAGGGTACCACGAGCAGTACTTC	CASSQQTGYHEQYF	.	TRBD1	TRBV3-1/TRBV3-2	TRBJ2-7
TGTGCCAGTAGTATTGGACAGAGAACAGGAGAGAGGATAGCCAAAAACATTCAGTACTTC	CASSIGQRTGERIAKNIQYF	.	.	TRBV19	TRBJ2-4
TGTGCCAGCAGGGGTGAGAGGACAGAATTTTCCGGCTACACCTTC	CASRGERTEFSGYTF	.	.	TRBV6-5	TRBJ1-2
TGTGCCAGCAGTGAAAACAGGGGGCCCTATGGCTACACCTTC	CASSENRGPYGYTF	.	TRBD1	TRBV2	TRBJ1-2
TGTGCCAGCAGCCAAGATAGAGCGATCGGGCAGTACTTC	CASSQDRAIGQYF	.	.	TRBV3-1/TRBV3-2	TRBJ2-7
TGTGCCAGCACCGAAAACAGCTACAATGAGCAGTTCTTC	CASTENSYNEQFF	.	.	TRBV6-6	TRBJ2-1
TGTGCCAGCAGCCCTCTCAGGGCGACTGAAGCTTTCTTT	CASSPLRATEAFF	.	.	TRBV3-1/TRBV3-2	TRBJ1-1
TGTGCCAGCAGCCGATGGGCGGGGGGTGGAGAGACCCAGTACTTC	CASSRWAGGGETQYF	.	TRBD2	TRBV6-5	TRBJ2-5
TGTGCCAGAGAAACTAGCGAAGAACTCACAGATACGCAGTATTTT	CARETSEELTDTQYF	.	TRBD2	TRBV2	TRBJ2-3
TGTGCCAGCAGAACTAGCGGGGTTAGCAATGAGCAGTTCTTC	CASRTSGVSNEQFF	.	TRBD2	TRBV2	TRBJ2-1
TGCGCCAGCAGCTTGGATGAGGGAGGGAGCTACACCTTC	CASSLDEGGSYTF	.	.	TRBV5-1	TRBJ1-2
TGCGCCAGCAAACCAGGGGGGACCTACAATGAGCAGTTCTTC	CASKPGGTYNEQFF	.	.	TRBV4-1	TRBJ2-1
TGCGCCAGCAGCTCCCCGGGAGGTCTAGATCCCACTGAAGCTTTCTTT	CASSSPGGLDPTEAFF	.	.	TRBV4-1	TRBJ1-1
TGTGCCAGTAGTGCATTCCAGGCCTCCTTTGTTAAAGCTTTCTTT	CASSAFQASFVKAFF	.	.	TRBV19	TRBJ1-1
TGCGCCAGCAGCTTGGGACTAGCTCCCTACGAGCAGTACTTC	CASSLGLAPYEQYF	few	TRBD2	TRBV5-1	TRBJ2-7
TGTGCAAGTCGTTTCCCCCCTAGATTTCTCTCTCGGAACACCATATATTTT	CASRFPPRFLSRNTIYF	.	.	TRBV12-2	TRBJ1-3
TGTGCCAGCAGCGTAAGACCCTCGGGAGAAGCTTTCTTT	CASSVRPSGEAFF	.	.	TRBV9	TRBJ1-1
TGCGCCAGCAGTCTGTTTTCCAGGGGGATCACTGAAGCTTTCTTT	CASSLFSRGITEAFF	.	TRBD1	TRBV5-1	TRBJ1-1
TGTGCCAGCAGTTTAAGGGCAGGGAATGAAAAACTGTTTTTT	CASSLRAGNEKLFF	.	.	TRBV27	TRBJ1-4
TGCGCCAGCAAGGATGGCTCTGGGGGGGAGACCCAGTACTTC	CASKDGSGGETQYF	.	.	TRBV5-1	TRBJ2-5
TGTGCCAGCAGCCAAGACGGACTAGCGGGGGTGGAGACCCAGTACTTC	CASSQDGLAGVETQYF	.	TRBD2	TRBV2	TRBJ2-5
TGTGCCAGCAGCTTCATAGAGAATCAGCCCCAGCATTTT	CASSFIENQPQHF	.	.	TRBV6-5	TRBJ1-5
TGTGCCTGGGGACAGGGGGCCGAGAACACTGAAGCTTTCTTT	CAWGQGAENTEAFF	.	TRBD1	TRBV30	TRBJ1-1
TGTGCCAGCAGTCTGAGAGGCTATAATTCACCCCTCCACTTT	CASSLRGYNSPLHF	once	.	TRBV28	TRBJ1-6
TGTGCCAGCAGCGCCCGGCCGGGACAGACCAACTATGGCTACACCTTC	CASSARPGQTNYGYTF	.	TRBD1	TRBV7-8	TRBJ1-2
TGTGCCAGCAGAGAGTCCCGACAAAACACCTTC	CASRESRQNTF	.	.	TRBV2	TRBJ1-2
TGTGCCACCAGTGATACCGGGACTTCGCAGTCCGGGGAGCTGTTTTTT	CATSDTGTSQSGELFF	.	.	TRBV24-1	TRBJ2-2
TGTGCCAGCTCCCCGGGACAGGGTGGTAATCAGCCCCAGCATTTT	CASSPGQGGNQPQHF	once	TRBD1	TRBV18	TRBJ1-5
TGCGCCAGCAGTGACAGGGGAGCTTCTGGGGCCAACGTCCTGACTTTC	CASSDRGASGANVLTF	few	.	TRBV10-2	TRBJ2-6
TGTGCCAGCAGCGCCGGGGTCGCGGCCTACAATGAGCAGTTCTTC	CASSAGVAAYNEQFF	.	.	TRBV9	TRBJ2-1
TGTGCCAGCAGTATAAAGGGAGGAGGAACCGGGGAGCTGTTTTTT	CASSIKGGGTGELFF	.	.	TRBV6-5	TRBJ2-2